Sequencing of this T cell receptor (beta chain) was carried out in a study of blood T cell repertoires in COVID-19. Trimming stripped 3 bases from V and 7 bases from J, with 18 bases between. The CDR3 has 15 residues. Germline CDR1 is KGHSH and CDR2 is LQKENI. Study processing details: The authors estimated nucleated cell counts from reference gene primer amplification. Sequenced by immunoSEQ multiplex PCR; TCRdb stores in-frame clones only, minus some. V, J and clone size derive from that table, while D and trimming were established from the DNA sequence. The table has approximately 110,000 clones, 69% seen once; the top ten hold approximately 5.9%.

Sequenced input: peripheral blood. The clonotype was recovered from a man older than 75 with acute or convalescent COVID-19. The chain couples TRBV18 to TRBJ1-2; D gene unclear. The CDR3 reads CASSPPGFDWSGYTF. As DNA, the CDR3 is TGTGCCAGCTCACCCCCCGGCTTCGACTGGAGTGGCTACACCTTC. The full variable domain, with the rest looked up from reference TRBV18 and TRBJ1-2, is NAGVMQNPRHLVRRRGQEARLRCSPMKGHSHVYWYRQLPEEGLKFMVYLQKENIIDESGMPKERFSAEFPKEGPSILRIQQVVRGDSAAYFCASSPPGFDWSGYTFGSGTRLTVV.